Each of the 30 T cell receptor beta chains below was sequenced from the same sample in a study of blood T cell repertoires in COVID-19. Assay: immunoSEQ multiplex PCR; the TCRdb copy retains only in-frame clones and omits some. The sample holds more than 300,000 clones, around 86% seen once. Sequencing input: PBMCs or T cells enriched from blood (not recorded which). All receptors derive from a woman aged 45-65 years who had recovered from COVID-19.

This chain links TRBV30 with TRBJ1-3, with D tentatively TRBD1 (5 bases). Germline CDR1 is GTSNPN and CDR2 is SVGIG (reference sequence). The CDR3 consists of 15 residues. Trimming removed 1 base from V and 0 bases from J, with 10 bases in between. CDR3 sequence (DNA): TGTGCCTGGAGTGGACAGTCGAGCTCTGGAAACACCATATATTTT. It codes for CAWSGQSSSGNTIYF.

The CDR3 loop reads CAWTAGLNTEAFF. CDR3 nucleotide sequence: TGTGCCTGGACCGCGGGATTGAACACTGAAGCTTTCTTT. This rearrangement joins TRBV30 to TRBJ1-1; no reliable D call. This CDR3 comprises 13 residues. From germline, CDR1 is GTSNPN and CDR2 SVGIG (reference sequence). The V and J ends lost 4 bases and 0 bases respectively, with 9 bases between them.

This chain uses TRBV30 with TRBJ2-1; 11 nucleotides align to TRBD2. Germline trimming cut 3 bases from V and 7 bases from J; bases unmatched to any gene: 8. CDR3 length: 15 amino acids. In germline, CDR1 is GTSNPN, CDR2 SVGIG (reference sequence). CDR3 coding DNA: TGTGCCTGGAGGGGTCTAGCGGGGGGAAGTAATGAGCAGTTCTTC. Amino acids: CAWRGLAGGSNEQFF.

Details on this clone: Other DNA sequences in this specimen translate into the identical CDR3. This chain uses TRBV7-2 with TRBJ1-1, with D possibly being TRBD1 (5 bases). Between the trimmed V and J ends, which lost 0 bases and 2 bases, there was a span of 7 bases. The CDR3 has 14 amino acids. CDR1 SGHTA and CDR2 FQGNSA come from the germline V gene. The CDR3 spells CASSLARVNTEAFF. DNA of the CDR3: TGTGCCAGCAGCTTAGCCAGGGTTAACACTGAAGCTTTCTTT.

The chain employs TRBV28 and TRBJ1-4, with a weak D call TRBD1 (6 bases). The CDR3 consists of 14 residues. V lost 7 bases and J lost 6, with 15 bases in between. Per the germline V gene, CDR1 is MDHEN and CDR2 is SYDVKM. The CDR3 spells CASMGWGPYEKLFF. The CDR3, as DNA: TGTGCCAGCATGGGTTGGGGGCCTTATGAAAAACTGTTTTTT.

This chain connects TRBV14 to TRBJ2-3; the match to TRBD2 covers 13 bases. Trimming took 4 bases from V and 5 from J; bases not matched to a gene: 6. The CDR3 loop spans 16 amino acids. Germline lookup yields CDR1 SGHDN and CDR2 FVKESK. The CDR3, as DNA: TGTGCCAGCAGCCTAGGACTAGCGGGAGAAGAAGATACGCAGTATTTT. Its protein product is CASSLGLAGEEDTQYF.

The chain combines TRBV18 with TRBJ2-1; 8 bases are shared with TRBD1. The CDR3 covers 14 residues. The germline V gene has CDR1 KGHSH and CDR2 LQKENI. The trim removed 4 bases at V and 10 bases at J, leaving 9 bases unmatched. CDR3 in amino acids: CASSRTRGLNEQFF. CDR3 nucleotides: TGTGCCAGCTCACGAACCAGGGGGCTTAACGAGCAGTTCTTC.

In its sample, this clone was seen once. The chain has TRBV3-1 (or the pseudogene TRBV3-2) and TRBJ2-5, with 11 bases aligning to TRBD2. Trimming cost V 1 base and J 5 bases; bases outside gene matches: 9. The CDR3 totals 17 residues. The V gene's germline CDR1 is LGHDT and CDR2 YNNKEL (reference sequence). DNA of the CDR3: TGTGCCAGCAGCCAAGTGGTACTAGCGGGAGTCGGGGAGACCCAGTACTTC. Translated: CASSQVVLAGVGETQYF.

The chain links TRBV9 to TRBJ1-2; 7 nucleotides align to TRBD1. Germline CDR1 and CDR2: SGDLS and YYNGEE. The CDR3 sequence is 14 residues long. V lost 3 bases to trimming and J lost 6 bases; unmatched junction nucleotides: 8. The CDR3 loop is CASSAYAGGDGYTF. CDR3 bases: TGTGCCAGCAGCGCCTATGCAGGGGGAGATGGCTACACCTTC.

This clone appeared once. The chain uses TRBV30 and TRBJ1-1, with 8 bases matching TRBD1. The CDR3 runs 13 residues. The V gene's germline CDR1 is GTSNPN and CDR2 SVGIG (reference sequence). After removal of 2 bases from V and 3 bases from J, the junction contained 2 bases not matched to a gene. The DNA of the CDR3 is TGTGCCTGGAGTAACAGGGGGGACACTGAAGCTTTCTTT. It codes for CAWSNRGDTEAFF.

CDR3 DNA: TGTGCCAGCAGCTTAGAAGAGGGGGTTGGTGAAGCTTTCTTT. Protein sequence: CASSLEEGVGEAFF. The J gene is TRBJ1-1, the V gene TRBV7-6; weak D call: TRBD1 (6 bases). Per germline, CDR1 SGHVS and CDR2 FNYEAQ. This CDR3 comprises 14 residues. Trimming took 1 base from V and 7 from J, leaving 13 bases between them.

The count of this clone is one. The CDR3 here is CAWRGLTYMNTEAFF. CDR3 nucleotides: TGTGCCTGGAGAGGATTGACATACATGAACACTGAAGCTTTCTTT. The chain recombines TRBV30 with TRBJ1-1; no definite D call. Germline values: CDR1 GTSNPN, CDR2 SVGIG (reference sequence). The ends were cut back, 3 bases at V and 0 bases at J, with 14 bases in the middle. The CDR3 has 15 amino acids. The variable domain in full, with the rest retrieved from reference TRBV30 and TRBJ1-1, is SQTIHQWPATLVQPVGSPLSLECTVEGTSNPNLYWYRQAAGRGLQLLFYSVGIGQISSEVPQNLSASRPQDRQFILSSKKLLLSDSGFYLCAWRGLTYMNTEAFFGQGTRLTVV.

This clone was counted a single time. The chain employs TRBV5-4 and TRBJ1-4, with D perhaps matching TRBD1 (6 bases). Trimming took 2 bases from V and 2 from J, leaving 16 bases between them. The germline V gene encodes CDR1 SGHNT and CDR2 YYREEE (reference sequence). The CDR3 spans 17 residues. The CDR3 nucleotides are TGTGCCAGCAGCTTCGAGGGGGTTGATGTTACTAATGAAAAACTGTTTTTT. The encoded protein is CASSFEGVDVTNEKLFF. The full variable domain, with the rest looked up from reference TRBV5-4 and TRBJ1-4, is ETGVTQSPTHLIKTRGQQVTLRCSSQSGHNTVSWYQQALGQGPQFIFQYYREEENGRGNFPPRFSGLQFPNYSSELNVNALELDDSALYLCASSFEGVDVTNEKLFFGSGTQLSVL.

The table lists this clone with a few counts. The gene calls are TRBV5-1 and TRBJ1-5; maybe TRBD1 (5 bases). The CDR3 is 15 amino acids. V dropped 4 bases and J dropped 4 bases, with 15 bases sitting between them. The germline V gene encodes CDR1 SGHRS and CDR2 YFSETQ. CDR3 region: CASSLKPGGNQPQHF. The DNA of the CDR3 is TGCGCCAGCAGCCTTAAACCCGGGGGGAATCAGCCCCAGCATTTT.

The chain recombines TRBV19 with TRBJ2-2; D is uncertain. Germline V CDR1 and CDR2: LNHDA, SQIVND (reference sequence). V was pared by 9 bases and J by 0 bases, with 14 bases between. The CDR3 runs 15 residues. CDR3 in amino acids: CASKTGSPNTGELFF. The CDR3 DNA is TGTGCCAGCAAAACGGGTTCCCCGAACACCGGGGAGCTGTTTTTT.

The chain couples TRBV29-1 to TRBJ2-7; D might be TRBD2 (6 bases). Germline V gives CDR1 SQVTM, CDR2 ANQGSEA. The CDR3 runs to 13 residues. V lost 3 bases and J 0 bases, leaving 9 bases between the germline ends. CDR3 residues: CSVDGRDSYEQYF. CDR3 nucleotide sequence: TGCAGCGTTGATGGGCGGGACTCCTACGAGCAGTACTTC.

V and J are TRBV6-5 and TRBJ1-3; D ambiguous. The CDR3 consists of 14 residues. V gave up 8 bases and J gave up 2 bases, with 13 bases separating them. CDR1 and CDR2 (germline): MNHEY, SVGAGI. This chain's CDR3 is CASAGWATGNTIYF. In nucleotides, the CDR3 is TGTGCCAGCGCGGGGTGGGCCACTGGAAACACCATATATTTT.

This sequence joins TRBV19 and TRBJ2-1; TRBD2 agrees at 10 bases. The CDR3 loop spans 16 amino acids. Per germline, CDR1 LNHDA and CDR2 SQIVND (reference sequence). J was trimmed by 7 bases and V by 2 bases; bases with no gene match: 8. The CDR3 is CASSILSSGSSNEQFF. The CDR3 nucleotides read TGTGCCAGTAGTATACTATCTAGCGGGAGTAGTAATGAGCAGTTCTTC.

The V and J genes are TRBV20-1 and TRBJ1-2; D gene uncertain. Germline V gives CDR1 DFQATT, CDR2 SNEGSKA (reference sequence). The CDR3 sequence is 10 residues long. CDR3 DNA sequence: TGCAGACCAAGCTCCTATGGCTACACCTTC. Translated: CRPSSYGYTF.

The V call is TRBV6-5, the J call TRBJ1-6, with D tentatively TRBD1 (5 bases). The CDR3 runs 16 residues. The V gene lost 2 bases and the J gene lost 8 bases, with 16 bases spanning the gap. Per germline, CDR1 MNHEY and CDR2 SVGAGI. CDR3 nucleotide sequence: TGTGCCAGCAGTTACCGGGAGCCGGAGGGGTATTCACCCCTCCACTTT. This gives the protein CASSYREPEGYSPLHF.

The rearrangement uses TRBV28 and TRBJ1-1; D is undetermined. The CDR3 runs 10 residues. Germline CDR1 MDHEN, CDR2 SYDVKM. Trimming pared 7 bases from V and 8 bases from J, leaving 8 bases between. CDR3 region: CASKETEAFF. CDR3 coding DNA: TGTGCCAGCAAAGAGACAGAAGCTTTCTTT. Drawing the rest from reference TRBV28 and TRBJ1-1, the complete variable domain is DVKVTQSSRYLVKRTGEKVFLECVQDMDHENMFWYRQDPGLGLRLIYFSYDVKMKEKGDIPEGYSVSREKKERFSLILESASTNQTSMYLCASKETEAFFGQGTRLTVV.

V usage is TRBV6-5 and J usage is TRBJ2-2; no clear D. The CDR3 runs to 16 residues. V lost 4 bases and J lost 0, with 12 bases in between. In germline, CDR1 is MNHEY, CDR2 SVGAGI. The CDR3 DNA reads TGTGCCAGCAGTTCCCGACGGGTCTCGAACACCGGGGAGCTGTTTTTT. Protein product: CASSSRRVSNTGELFF.

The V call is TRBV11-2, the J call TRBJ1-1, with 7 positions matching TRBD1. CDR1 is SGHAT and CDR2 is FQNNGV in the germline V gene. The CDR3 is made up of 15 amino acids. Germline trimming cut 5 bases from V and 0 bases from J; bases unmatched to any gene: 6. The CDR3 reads CASSPRQGLNTEAFF. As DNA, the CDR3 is TGTGCCAGCAGCCCACGACAGGGACTGAACACTGAAGCTTTCTTT. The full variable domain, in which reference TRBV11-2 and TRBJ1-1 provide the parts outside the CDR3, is EAGVAQSPRYKIIEKRQSVAFWCNPISGHATLYWYQQILGQGPKLLIQFQNNGVVDDSQLPKDRFSAERLKGVDSTLKIQPAKLEDSAVYLCASSPRQGLNTEAFFGQGTRLTVV.

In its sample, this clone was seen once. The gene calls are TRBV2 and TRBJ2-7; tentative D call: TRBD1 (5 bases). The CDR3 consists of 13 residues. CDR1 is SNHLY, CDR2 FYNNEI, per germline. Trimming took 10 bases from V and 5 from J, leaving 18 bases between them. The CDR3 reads CATSVGQGHEQYF. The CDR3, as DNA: TGTGCCACCTCTGTAGGGCAGGGCCACGAGCAGTACTTC. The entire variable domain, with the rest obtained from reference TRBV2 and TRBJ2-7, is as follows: EPEVTQTPSHQVTQMGQEVILRCVPISNHLYFYWYRQILGQKVEFLVSFYNNEISEKSEIFDDQFSVERPDGSNFTLKIRSTKLEDSAMYFCATSVGQGHEQYFGPGTRLTVT.

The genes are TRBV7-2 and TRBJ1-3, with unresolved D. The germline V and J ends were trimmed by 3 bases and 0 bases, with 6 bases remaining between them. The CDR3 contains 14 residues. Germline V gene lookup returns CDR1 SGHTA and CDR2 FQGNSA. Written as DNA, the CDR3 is TGTGCCAGCAGCTTGGTTAGCTCTGGAAACACCATATATTTT. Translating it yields CASSLVSSGNTIYF. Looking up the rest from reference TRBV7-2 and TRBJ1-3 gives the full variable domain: GAGVSQSPSNKVTEKGKDVELRCDPISGHTALYWYRQSLGQGLEFLIYFQGNSAPDKSGLPSDRFSAERTGGSVSTLTIQRTQQEDSAVYLCASSLVSSGNTIYFGEGSWLTVV.

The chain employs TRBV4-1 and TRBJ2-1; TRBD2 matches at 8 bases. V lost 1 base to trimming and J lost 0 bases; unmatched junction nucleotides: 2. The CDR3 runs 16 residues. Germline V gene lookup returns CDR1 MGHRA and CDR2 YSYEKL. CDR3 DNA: TGCGCCAGCAGCCAAGGTCTAGCGGGCTCCTACAATGAGCAGTTCTTC. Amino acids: CASSQGLAGSYNEQFF.

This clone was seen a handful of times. The CDR3 DNA follows: TGTGCCAGCAGCCGCCCGGGACAGTATAATGAAAAACTGTTTTTT. Translation gives CASSRPGQYNEKLFF. The rearrangement joins TRBV14 to TRBJ1-4; 7 bases match TRBD1. The CDR3 has 15 residues. V was clipped by 4 bases and J by 4 bases; unmatched bases: 6. Germline V gene sequence: CDR1 SGHDN, CDR2 FVKESK. Supplemented by reference TRBV14 and TRBJ1-4, the full variable domain reads EAGVTQFPSHSVIEKGQTVTLRCDPISGHDNLYWYRRVMGKEIKFLLHFVKESKQDESGMPNNRFLAERTGGTYSTLKVQPAELEDSGVYFCASSRPGQYNEKLFFGSGTQLSVL.

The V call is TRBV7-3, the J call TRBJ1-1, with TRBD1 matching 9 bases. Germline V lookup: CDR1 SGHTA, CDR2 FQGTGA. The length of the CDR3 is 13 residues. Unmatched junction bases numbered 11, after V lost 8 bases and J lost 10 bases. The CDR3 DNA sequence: TGTGCCAGCGCGTCAACACAGGGGGCGGCAGCTTTCTTT. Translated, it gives CASASTQGAAAFF.

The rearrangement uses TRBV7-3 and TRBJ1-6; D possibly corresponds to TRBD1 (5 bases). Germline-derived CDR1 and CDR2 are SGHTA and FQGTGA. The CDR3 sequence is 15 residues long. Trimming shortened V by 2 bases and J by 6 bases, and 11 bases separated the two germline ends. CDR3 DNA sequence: TGTGCCAGCAGCTTATCGGCGGGGGGTAATTCACCCCTCCACTTT. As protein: CASSLSAGGNSPLHF.

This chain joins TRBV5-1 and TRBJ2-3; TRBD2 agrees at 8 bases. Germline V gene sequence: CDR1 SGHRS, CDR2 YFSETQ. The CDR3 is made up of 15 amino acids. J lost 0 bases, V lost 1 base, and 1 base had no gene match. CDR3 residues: CASSLSGGSTDTQYF. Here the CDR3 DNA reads TGCGCCAGCAGCTTGAGCGGGGGTAGCACAGATACGCAGTATTTT.